This TCR beta chain was captured by sequencing in a study of post-analysis software for immune sequencing data. Study results and caveats: In patients, TRBV5-6, TRBV5-1 and TRBV20-1 belonged to five TRBV segments found more frequently than in controls. Controls significantly exceeded multiple sclerosis patients in normalized Chao1 diversity.

V dropped 3 bases and J dropped 8 bases, with 19 bases sitting between them. This CDR3 region has 14 residues. Per the germline V gene, CDR1 is DFQATT and CDR2 is SNEGSKA (reference sequence). cDNA libraries for TCR beta contained unique molecular identifiers. TCRdb reanalysed the PCR reads using MiXCR and keeps one entry per CDR3 protein. This sample has over 700,000 distinct CDR3 sequences, with around 27% found just once. This clonotype was picked up a small number of times. The target antigen is unknown. Material for sequencing was blood. The chain links TRBV20-1 to TRBJ1-2, with TRBD1 as a possible D gene (5 bases). The origin of this receptor is a girl between 5 and 17 years old with multiple sclerosis. DNA for the CDR3: TGCAGTGCTAGGGCAGGGAGGGAGGTCTGGGGCTACACCTTC. Amino acids: CSARAGREVWGYTF.